Listed here is a single TCR beta chain. Its antigen remains unidentified. The junction departs from the called germline gene at one end, perhaps through a read error. This record comes from a study of molecular identifiers for immune sequencing clone quantification. Overall study: Replicate experiments took RNA from around 20,000 or 100,000 naive CD8 cells, divided it five ways and sequenced four.

Findings of the study overall: Clones above 20 RNA copies held over 97% of effector molecules, under 1% in naive cells. Detectable among over 900,000 naive cells, according to reports, was Jurkat TCR RNA spiked in from one cell.

TCRdb re-derived calls from the PCR reads in MiXCR, one entry per CDR3 protein. The profile shows about half a million distinct CDR3 sequences, about a fifth of them singletons. Naive CD8 T cells were sorted, and the gate applied was CD8+CD4-CCR7+CD45RA+. The sequence was collected from a human donor in good health. Some libraries in this study had Jurkat cell RNA spiked in. The sample consisted of naive CD8+ T cells from blood, with Jurkat cell RNA spiked in. Subset indicated: FACS-sorted CD8+CD4-CCR7+CD45RA+ naive T cells.

CDR3 loop: CAGLTTGTAYGYAF. CDR3 coding DNA: TGTGCCGGACTAACTACCGGGACAGCCTATGGCTACGCCTTC. This chain links TRBV30 with TRBJ1-2, with TRBD1 matching over 7 bases. Germline assignment: CDR1 GTSNPN and CDR2 SVGIG (reference sequence). The CDR3 contains 14 residues.